Listed below are T cell receptor beta chains from one sample, sequenced in a study of Graves' ophthalmopathy and Graves' hyperthyroidism. TCRdb reprocessed the multiplex PCR reads with MiXCR, giving one entry per CDR3 protein. The sample lists some 210,000 distinct CDR3 sequences, 25% to 35% seen once, with over 7.5% in the top ten. The sequencing sample was made of peripheral blood. These receptors were obtained from a man aged 50-59 years with Graves' ophthalmopathy. CDR3s include the opening cysteine and the closing phenylalanine or tryptophan. Fields, in order: clone size, V gene, D gene, J gene, CDR3 DNA, CDR3 protein. A D gene is named only where the DNA matches it firmly. Not every row has a clone size; where given, it reads once, few, many or a size class.

many	TRBV7-9	.	TRBJ2-5	TGTGCCAGCAGCGCGGACAGAGACCAAGAGACCCAGTACTTC	CASSADRDQETQYF
many	TRBV29-1	.	TRBJ1-2	TGCAGCGTTGAGGTGTATTTCGGCTACACCTTC	CSVEVYFGYTF
many	TRBV7-6	TRBD2	TRBJ2-5	TGTGCCAGCAGCTTGGGACTAGCGGGACTCCAAGAGACCCAGTACTTC	CASSLGLAGLQETQYF
many	TRBV14	.	TRBJ1-1	TGTGCCAGCAGCCATACGGGGGGCTCTGAAGCTTTCTTT	CASSHTGGSEAFF
.	TRBV6-1	.	TRBJ2-2	TGTGCCAGCAAGACGGGAGAGGTCGGGGAGCTGTTTTTT	CASKTGEVGELFF
few	TRBV5-1	TRBD1	TRBJ2-7	TGCGCCAGCAGCTTGTTGACAGGGAACGAGCAGTACTTC	CASSLLTGNEQYF
many	TRBV6-1	TRBD1	TRBJ1-5	TGTGCCAGCAGCGAAGGACAGGGGAGCAATCAGCCCCAGCATTTT	CASSEGQGSNQPQHF
many	TRBV5-1	.	TRBJ2-2	TGCGCCAGCAGCAGACTGGGGGCCGGGGAGCTGTTTTTT	CASSRLGAGELFF
.	TRBV11-2	.	TRBJ1-1	TGTGCCAGCAGGCGGGTTGAGACTGAAGCTTTCTTT	CASRRVETEAFF
many	TRBV6-2/TRBV6-3	.	TRBJ2-7	TGTGCCAGCAGTCACCTGGAGGTCGAGCAGTACTTC	CASSHLEVEQYF
.	TRBV7-2	TRBD2	TRBJ2-5	TGTGCCAGCAGCTTAGGAGGGTCTAGCGGGGAGACCCAGTACTTC	CASSLGGSSGETQYF
many	TRBV15	.	TRBJ1-5	TGTGCCACCAGCAGTACCGGAGGAAGCAATCAGCCCCAGCATTTT	CATSSTGGSNQPQHF
.	TRBV29-1	.	TRBJ2-5	TGCAGCGTTGAAGTTAGCGGCGGATCGGGACAGTACTTC	CSVEVSGGSGQYF
many	TRBV12-3/TRBV12-4	TRBD1	TRBJ1-5	TGTGCCAGCAGAGGACAGGTCTTAAATCAGCCCCAGCATTTT	CASRGQVLNQPQHF
.	TRBV28	TRBD1	TRBJ1-3	TGTGCCAGCAGTTTCTCCTGGACAGGTGGTGGTGGAAACACCATATATTTT	CASSFSWTGGGGNTIYF
many	TRBV18	TRBD1	TRBJ2-5	TGTGCCAGCTCACCAAGGGACAGAGGAGAGACCCAGTACTTC	CASSPRDRGETQYF
many	TRBV30	.	TRBJ1-1	TGTGCCTGGACCGGCGGGGCGACTGAAGCTTTCTTT	CAWTGGATEAFF
many	TRBV18	.	TRBJ2-2	TGTGCCAGCTCACCACGTGTGGTCACGGACACCGGGGAGCTGTTTTTT	CASSPRVVTDTGELFF
.	TRBV29-1	.	TRBJ2-5	TGCAGCGTTTACGGGGGCGCAGGGGGAGAGACCCAGTACTTC	CSVYGGAGGETQYF
few	TRBV25-1	.	TRBJ1-3	TGTGCCAGCAGACAGCGAGGAAACACCATATATTTT	CASRQRGNTIYF
.	TRBV6-1	.	TRBJ1-5	TGTGCCAGCAGTGAACAGGTCTGGGGTAATCAGCCCCAGCATTTT	CASSEQVWGNQPQHF
many	TRBV11-2	.	TRBJ1-2	TGTGCCAGCAGCGAAGACAGAGCCTATGGCTACACCTTC	CASSEDRAYGYTF
many	TRBV19	.	TRBJ1-5	TGTGCCAGTAGTATAACGAGCCCCGCGGATAATCAGCCCCAGCATTTT	CASSITSPADNQPQHF
.	TRBV6-2/TRBV6-3	.	TRBJ2-7	TGTGCCAGCAGTTACTCCGTAGGATCCTACGAGCAGTACTTC	CASSYSVGSYEQYF
many	TRBV6-5	TRBD2	TRBJ2-7	TGTGCCAGCAGGGGACTAGCGGGGACCTACGAGCAGTACTTC	CASRGLAGTYEQYF
.	TRBV28	TRBD1	TRBJ2-7	TGTGCCAGCAGTTGGGAAGGGACAGGGTTCACCTACGAGCAGTACTTC	CASSWEGTGFTYEQYF
many	TRBV14	.	TRBJ1-2	TGTGCCAGCAGCCAAGACACTAACTATGGCTACACCTTC	CASSQDTNYGYTF
.	TRBV20-1	TRBD2	TRBJ2-2	TGCAGTGCTAGTCCCCCTCCGGGGGGTCGCGGCACCGGGGAGCTGTTTTTT	CSASPPPGGRGTGELFF
many	TRBV19	.	TRBJ1-2	TGTGCCAGTAGTACCACCCACGGAGGAATCTATGGCTACACCTTC	CASSTTHGGIYGYTF
many	TRBV5-1	.	TRBJ2-5	TGCGCCAGCAGCTTGGTCTCGGAACAAGCCCAGTACTTC	CASSLVSEQAQYF
.	TRBV11-2	.	TRBJ2-5	TGTGCCAGCAGCTTATCCATACGAGAGACCCAGTACTTC	CASSLSIRETQYF
many	TRBV5-1	TRBD1	TRBJ1-1	TGCGCCAGCAGCCCGGGACAGCTCTCGATGAACACTGAAGCTTTCTTT	CASSPGQLSMNTEAFF
.	TRBV6-1	TRBD2	TRBJ2-5	TGTGCCAGCCAACTAGCGGCCCGCGAGACCCAGTACTTC	CASQLAARETQYF
many	TRBV28	.	TRBJ2-7	TGTGCCAGCAGTCAGCTCCTCGATGGGTACGAGCAGTACTTC	CASSQLLDGYEQYF
many	TRBV28	TRBD2	TRBJ2-7	TGTGCCAGCACCGAGCGGGACTCCTACGAGCAGTACTTC	CASTERDSYEQYF
many	TRBV20-1	TRBD2	TRBJ2-5	TGCAGTGCTAGAGATTCGGCGGGAGGGAGGGAGACCCAGTACTTC	CSARDSAGGRETQYF
.	TRBV19	.	TRBJ1-5	TGTGCCAGTAGTATTGGCGGGGGAAGTCAGCCCCAGCATTTT	CASSIGGGSQPQHF
.	TRBV28	.	TRBJ1-5	TGTGCCAGCAGGGTATTTAGAAACAATCAGCCCCAGCATTTT	CASRVFRNNQPQHF
many	TRBV28	.	TRBJ1-5	TGTGCCAGCAGTTTGACAGACAATCAGCCCCAGCATTTT	CASSLTDNQPQHF
many	TRBV15	.	TRBJ2-7	TGTGCCACCAGCAGTGACCGGTGGACATCCGTTTACGAGCAGTACTTC	CATSSDRWTSVYEQYF
.	TRBV6-1	.	TRBJ1-2	TGTGCCAGCAGCCGAGCGACCGATAACGGATTCTATGGCTACACCTTC	CASSRATDNGFYGYTF
.	TRBV7-3	.	TRBJ2-2	TGTGCCAGCAGCTTACTAGCATGGACCGGGGAGCTGTTTTTT	CASSLLAWTGELFF
many	TRBV11-2	TRBD2	TRBJ2-2	TGTGCCAGCAGCGGAGGGACTAGCGTTAACACCGGGGAGCTGTTTTTT	CASSGGTSVNTGELFF
many	TRBV7-7	TRBD1	TRBJ2-5	TGTGCTAGCAGCTTCGATATCGGACAGGGGGAGACCCAGTACTTC	CASSFDIGQGETQYF
many	TRBV20-1	.	TRBJ2-7	TGCAGTGCTAGGGGTAGGGGAGAGTACGAGCAGTACTTC	CSARGRGEYEQYF
many	TRBV11-2	.	TRBJ2-7	TGTGCCAGCAGCCTGACAACCGGGATCGGGACTGGTGCCTACGAGCAGTACTTC	CASSLTTGIGTGAYEQYF
many	TRBV29-1	TRBD1	TRBJ2-5	TGCAGCGTCTTCACCGCCGGGACAGGGGTTCTTGAGACCCAGTACTTC	CSVFTAGTGVLETQYF
.	TRBV20-1	.	TRBJ1-1	TGCAGCGCTACGACGGCCCGTCGCACTGAAGCTTTCTTT	CSATTARRTEAFF
many	TRBV29-1	TRBD1	TRBJ1-2	TGCAGCGTTGTGTGGGACAGGGTTCGTGGCTACACCTTC	CSVVWDRVRGYTF
many	TRBV18	.	TRBJ2-2	TGTGCCAGCTCACGGTCATCCGGGGAGCTGTTTTTT	CASSRSSGELFF
few	TRBV6-5	.	TRBJ2-4	TGTGCCAGCAGTTATCCGCAGCTAGCCAAAAACATTCAGTACTTC	CASSYPQLAKNIQYF
many	TRBV6-5	TRBD2	TRBJ2-7	TGTGCCAGCAGCCCTCGTAGCGGGGGGAACTACGAGCAGTACTTC	CASSPRSGGNYEQYF
.	TRBV11-2	TRBD1	TRBJ1-6	TGTGCCAGCAGACCGGGGACAGGTGGGGGCTCCTATAATTCACCCCTCCACTTT	CASRPGTGGGSYNSPLHF
.	TRBV6-1	.	TRBJ1-5	TGTGCCAGCACCCAGGGAAGCAATCAGCCCCAGCATTTT	CASTQGSNQPQHF
many	TRBV20-1	.	TRBJ2-7	TGCAGTGCTCCCGTCCGGGACTTAAGCTCCTACGAGCAGTACTTC	CSAPVRDLSSYEQYF